This record looks at one T cell receptor (beta chain) sequence and its context. The antigen is unknown. This sample was taken from a study of cytomegalovirus exposure and HLA in healthy donors. CDR1 and CDR2 from the germline V gene are SGHTA and FQGTGA. V was cut by 1 base and J by 8 bases, with 8 bases left in between. The CDR3 length is 12 residues. 60 Vbeta and 13 Jbeta primers were used in PCR. How the authors handled the data: Later, 80 million or so unique TCR beta chains were counted in an analysis, and approximately 9.9 million of them were shared. Repertoires were generated with immunoSEQ multiplex PCR, while TCRdb's copy carries only in-frame clones and drops some. D and trimming were read from the DNA, whereas the V and J calls and clone size are those reported in that table. The sample includes about 150,000 clones, about two thirds of them seen just once. General study findings and limits: Presence/absence analyses assumed roughly uniform sequencing depth across donors, which may not hold.

Unrecorded immune exposures were likely, despite nominal health at sampling. This receptor was taken from a man between 45 and 60 years old in good health and CMV-seropositive. Sequenced sample: PBMCs. The gene calls are TRBV7-3 and TRBJ1-1; D might be TRBD1 (5 bases). In nucleotides, the CDR3 is TGTGCCAGCAGCTTAATTAAGGGGGAAGCTTTCTTT. Its translation is CASSLIKGEAFF.